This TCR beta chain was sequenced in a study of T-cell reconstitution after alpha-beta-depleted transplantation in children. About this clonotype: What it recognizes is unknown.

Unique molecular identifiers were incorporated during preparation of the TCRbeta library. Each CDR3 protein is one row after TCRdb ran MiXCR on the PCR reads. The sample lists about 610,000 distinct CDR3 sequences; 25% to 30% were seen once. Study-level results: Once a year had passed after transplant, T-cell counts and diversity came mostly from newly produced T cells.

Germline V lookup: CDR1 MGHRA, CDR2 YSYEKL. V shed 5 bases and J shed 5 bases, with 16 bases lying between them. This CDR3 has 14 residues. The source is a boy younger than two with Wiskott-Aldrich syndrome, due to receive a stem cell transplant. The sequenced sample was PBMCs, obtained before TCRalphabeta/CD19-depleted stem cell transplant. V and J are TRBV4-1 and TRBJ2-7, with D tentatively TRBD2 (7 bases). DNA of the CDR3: TGCGCCAGCAGCAAGGGGGGGAGCCCTCACGAGCAGTACTTC. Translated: CASSKGGSPHEQYF.